This entry lists 2 T cell receptor beta chains sequenced from one sample in a study of CD8 T cells in ankylosing spondylitis. TCRdb ran MiXCR on the 5' RACE reads and lists one entry per CDR3 protein. The sample consists of under 200,000 distinct CDR3 sequences, roughly 10% of them appearing once. The sequenced sample was blood, either unsorted or a sorted T cell fraction (not recorded which). The receptors originated from a male donor with ankylosing spondylitis or in good health (not recorded which).

This clonotype was seen repeatedly, ten times or more. The chain carries TRBV12-3 or TRBV12-4 and TRBJ2-7; D call uncertain. The V end lost 5 bases, the J end lost 0 bases, and 14 bases lay between the germline ends. This CDR3 has 15 residues. DNA for the CDR3: TGTGCCAGCAGTGTCGACCCCTCGAGCTCCTACGAGCAGTACTTC. Its translation: CASSVDPSSSYEQYF.

This chain joins TRBV6-1 and TRBJ1-4, with a possible D match to TRBD1 (6 bases). Trimming stripped 4 bases from V and 8 bases from J, with 17 bases between. Germline V CDR1 and CDR2: MNHNS, SASEGT. The CDR3 runs to 15 residues. The CDR3 here is CASSGIQGLGEKLFF. The CDR3 DNA reads as TGTGCCAGCAGTGGTATACAGGGTTTAGGCGAAAAACTGTTTTTT.